The rows below give T cell receptor beta chains drawn from one sample of a study of cytomegalovirus exposure and HLA in healthy donors. Some clones are missing from TCRdb's copy, which holds only in-frame ones; the method was immunoSEQ multiplex PCR. The sample has 100,000 to 150,000 clones, 89% seen once. Input material: PBMCs. These TCRs come from a woman under 30 in good health and CMV-seronegative. Both conserved end residues are part of each CDR3. The D gene is left open where the match is weak. Expanded clones get a size class; other rows say once, few or many, or leave the size out.

clone_size	d_call	v_call	j_call	cdr3_nt	cdr3_aa
.	TRBD1	TRBV7-9	TRBJ2-3	TGTGCCAGCAGCCCGGACAGGTTCGGCACAGATACGCAGTATTTT	CASSPDRFGTDTQYF
.	.	TRBV15	TRBJ1-5	TGTGCCACCAGCGTTCGAGGGGGAAATCAGCCCCAGCATTTT	CATSVRGGNQPQHF
once	TRBD2	TRBV19	TRBJ2-1	TGTGCCAGTACCCGGAAACTAGCGTTATACAATGAGCAGTTCTTC	CASTRKLALYNEQFF
.	TRBD2	TRBV2	TRBJ2-3	TGTGCCAGCAGAATAGCGGGGGGGGGCACAGATACGCAGTATTTT	CASRIAGGGTDTQYF
.	.	TRBV7-2	TRBJ2-1	TGTGCCAGCAGCCCTAGTAGTGGGACTGCGATTCTGTTCTTC	CASSPSSGTAILFF
.	TRBD1	TRBV28	TRBJ2-1	TGTGCCAGCAGTGACAGGGGTCCATACAATGAGCAGTTCTTC	CASSDRGPYNEQFF
.	TRBD2	TRBV29-1	TRBJ2-7	TGCAGCGTTGAAGAGGGTGGCGGGGGGAACGAGCAGTACTTC	CSVEEGGGGNEQYF
.	.	TRBV11-3	TRBJ2-1	TGTGCCAGCAGCCTGACGGTATTAGGGGTAAGAGAGCAGTTCTTC	CASSLTVLGVREQFF
.	.	TRBV20-1	TRBJ2-5	TGCAGTGTTGGTAGCTGGGAGACCCAGTACTTC	CSVGSWETQYF
.	.	TRBV5-1	TRBJ2-6	TGCGCCAGCAGCTTGTACTTGGCTGGGGCCAACGTCCTGACTTTC	CASSLYLAGANVLTF
.	TRBD2	TRBV7-8	TRBJ2-7	TGTGCCAGCAGCTCCACAGGTGGGACTAGCTCCTACGAGCAGTACTTC	CASSSTGGTSSYEQYF
.	.	TRBV28	TRBJ1-1	TGTGCCAGCAGCGAGGGGACTTCCACTGAAGCTTTCTTT	CASSEGTSTEAFF
.	TRBD1	TRBV7-2	TRBJ1-2	TGTGCCAGCAGCATAGTGGGGGCAGGGGGGAACTATGGCTACACCTTC	CASSIVGAGGNYGYTF
.	.	TRBV18	TRBJ1-5	TGTGCCAGCTCACCCGCCAGGTCCGAGCCCCAGCATTTT	CASSPARSEPQHF
.	TRBD1	TRBV9	TRBJ2-7	TGTGCCAGCAGCGGCGGGACAGGGGAGGACGAGCAGTACTTC	CASSGGTGEDEQYF
few	.	TRBV28	TRBJ2-7	TGTGCCAGCCTCGGGGGCTACGAGCAGTACTTC	CASLGGYEQYF
.	TRBD1	TRBV19	TRBJ2-7	TGTGCCAGTCACCGGACAGGGGAGTCCTACGAGCAGTACTTC	CASHRTGESYEQYF